A selection of T cell receptor beta chains follows, all from one sample in a study of blood T cell repertoires in COVID-19. Generated by immunoSEQ multiplex PCR, the TCRdb table keeps only in-frame clones and is missing some. This table has 100,000 or so clones, about 89% appearing once. Sequenced sample: peripheral blood. These receptors were taken from a human donor with acute or convalescent COVID-19. The donor label of this sample is uncertain. CDR3s include the opening cysteine and the closing phenylalanine or tryptophan. The order of the fields is clone size, V gene, D gene, J gene, CDR3 DNA, CDR3 protein. The D gene is left open where the match is weak. Some rows mark clone size as missing; the rest say once, few, many or name a class of expanded clone.

>-|TRBV18|-|TRBJ1-6
TGTGCCAGCTCAGTATCAGGAAACTCCTATAATTCACCCCTCCACTTT
CASSVSGNSYNSPLHF
>-|TRBV27|TRBD1|TRBJ1-2
TGTGCCAGCAGTTACGGACAGGGTGATGGCTACACCTTC
CASSYGQGDGYTF
>-|TRBV9|TRBD1|TRBJ1-1
TGTGCCAGCAGCCCCAGGGGGCGGGAGAACACTGAAGCTTTCTTT
CASSPRGRENTEAFF
>-|TRBV7-3|TRBD2|TRBJ2-1
TGTGCCAGCAGCTTATCACTAGCGGGAGTTAATGAGCAGTTCTTC
CASSLSLAGVNEQFF
>-|TRBV19|-|TRBJ2-5
TGTGCCAGTAGGTCCCAGTTCGAAGAGACCCAGTACTTC
CASRSQFEETQYF
>-|TRBV7-2|-|TRBJ2-2
TGTGCCAGCAGCTTAAACGTAGTAACCGGGGAGCTGTTTTTT
CASSLNVVTGELFF
>-|TRBV29-1|TRBD1|TRBJ1-3
TGCAGCGTTGAGTCACAGGGGAACACCATATATTTT
CSVESQGNTIYF
>-|TRBV19|TRBD1|TRBJ2-2
TGTGCCAGTATCGGGACAGGGAACACCGGGGAGCTGTTTTTT
CASIGTGNTGELFF
>-|TRBV4-2|TRBD2|TRBJ2-2
TGTGCCAGCAGCCTGACATCCAGCGGGGGCGCAGATGGGGAGCTGTTTTTT
CASSLTSSGGADGELFF
>once|TRBV6-5|-|TRBJ2-1
TGTGCCAGCAGTTACTCGAGGTATAATGAGCAGTTCTTC
CASSYSRYNEQFF
>-|TRBV28|-|TRBJ1-5
TGTGCCAGCAGTCCCGGTTCCGGGAGGCAGCCCCAGCATTTT
CASSPGSGRQPQHF
>-|TRBV5-1|TRBD1|TRBJ2-1
TGCGCCAGCCGACCCGGACAGGTCAATGAGCAGTTCTTC
CASRPGQVNEQFF
>few|TRBV4-3|TRBD2|TRBJ2-1
TGCGCCAGCAGCCGAGCAGCGGGAAGCTCCTACAATGAGCAGTTCTTC
CASSRAAGSSYNEQFF
>-|TRBV7-7|-|TRBJ2-5
TGTGCCAGCAGCTTCCAGTTCCAAGAGACCCAGTACTTC
CASSFQFQETQYF
>-|TRBV19|TRBD1|TRBJ1-1
TGTGCCAGTAGTACGGGACAGAAGAACACTGAAGCTTTCTTT
CASSTGQKNTEAFF
>-|TRBV11-2|TRBD1|TRBJ1-1
TGTGCCAGCAGCACCGGGGACAGGGGTGTGAACACTGAAGCTTTCTTT
CASSTGDRGVNTEAFF
>-|TRBV9|-|TRBJ2-2
TGTGCCAGCAGCTCCCCCGGGGGATATGACACCGGGGAGCTGTTTTTT
CASSSPGGYDTGELFF
>-|TRBV2|-|TRBJ2-7
TGTGCCAGCAGGGAAACAGTGTCCGAGCAGTACTTC
CASRETVSEQYF
>-|TRBV29-1|-|TRBJ2-6
TGCAGCGTTGTGCCCCGGGGATCTGGGGCCAACGTCCTGACTTTC
CSVVPRGSGANVLTF
>-|TRBV2|-|TRBJ2-2
TGTGCCAGCAGATGGGACTTCGAGAACACCGGGGAGCTGTTTTTT
CASRWDFENTGELFF
>-|TRBV9|-|TRBJ2-5
TGTGCCAGCAGCGTAGGGGGAATAGGGGTCCAAGAGACCCAGTACTTC
CASSVGGIGVQETQYF
>-|TRBV5-1|-|TRBJ2-3
TGCGCCAGCAGCTTGGCCGCCCGGGATACGCAGTATTTT
CASSLAARDTQYF
>-|TRBV4-1|-|TRBJ1-6
TGCGCCAGCAGCCGGACGGGACTTCCTCGTATGGCCTATAATTCACCCCTCCACTTT
CASSRTGLPRMAYNSPLHF
>-|TRBV2|-|TRBJ2-5
TGTGCCAGCACGGGTTGGGAGACCCAGTACTTC
CASTGWETQYF
>few|TRBV5-4|TRBD2|TRBJ2-5
TGTGCCAGCAGCTTGGGGGGCATAGCGGGAGGCGGGGAGACCCAGTACTTC
CASSLGGIAGGGETQYF
>-|TRBV19|TRBD1|TRBJ2-1
TGTGCCAGTAGTATAGTCCGGACAGGGCACAATGAGCAGTTCTTC
CASSIVRTGHNEQFF